Each of the 3 T cell receptor beta chains below was sequenced from the same sample in a study of cytomegalovirus exposure and HLA in healthy donors. Primers included in the PCR were 60 Vbeta and 13 Jbeta primers. Method: immunoSEQ multiplex PCR; TCRdb's copy keeps in-frame clones and lacks some. This sample has approximately 100,000 clones, with roughly 69% found just once. The sequencing input was PBMCs. The receptor source for this set is a human donor in good health.

The chain carries TRBV30 and TRBJ2-2, with 7 bases that match TRBD2. The CDR3 extends over 15 amino acids. Germline V gives CDR1 GTSNPN, CDR2 SVGIG (reference sequence). The J segment lost 5 bases and the V segment lost 4 bases, leaving 10 bases of the junction unmatched. In DNA, the CDR3 is TGTGCCTGGACCCCTGCGGGAGTGCTAACCGGGGAGCTGTTTTTT. Translated: CAWTPAGVLTGELFF.

J is TRBJ2-3 and V is TRBV5-1, with D perhaps matching TRBD2 (6 bases). Trimming cost V 3 bases and J 2 bases, with 10 bases left between them. The length of the CDR3 is 14 residues. Germline V gives CDR1 SGHRS, CDR2 YFSETQ. The CDR3 DNA reads as TGCGCCAGCAGCTCCGGGCGGGACACAGATACGCAGTATTTT. Translating it yields CASSSGRDTDTQYF.

The CDR3: CASTLQTGGAYEQYF. The DNA for the CDR3 is TGTGCCAGCACCCTACAGACAGGGGGAGCCTACGAGCAGTACTTC. This chain joins TRBV28 and TRBJ2-7; 9 bases line up with TRBD1. The length of the CDR3 is 15 residues. Unmatched junction bases numbered 9, after V lost 7 bases and J lost 2 bases. Germline V lookup: CDR1 MDHEN, CDR2 SYDVKM.